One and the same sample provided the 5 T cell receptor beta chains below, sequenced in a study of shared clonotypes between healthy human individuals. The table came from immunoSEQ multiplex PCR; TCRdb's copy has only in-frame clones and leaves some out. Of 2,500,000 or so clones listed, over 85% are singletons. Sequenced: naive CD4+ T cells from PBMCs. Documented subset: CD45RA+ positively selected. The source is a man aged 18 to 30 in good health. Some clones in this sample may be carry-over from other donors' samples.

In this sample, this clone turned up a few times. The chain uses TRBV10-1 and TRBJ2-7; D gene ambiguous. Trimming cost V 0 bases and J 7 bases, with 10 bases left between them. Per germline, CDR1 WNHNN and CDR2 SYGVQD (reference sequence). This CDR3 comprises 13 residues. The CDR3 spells CASSESNEVEQYF. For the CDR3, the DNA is TGCGCCAGCAGTGAGTCCAATGAGGTGGAGCAGTACTTC.

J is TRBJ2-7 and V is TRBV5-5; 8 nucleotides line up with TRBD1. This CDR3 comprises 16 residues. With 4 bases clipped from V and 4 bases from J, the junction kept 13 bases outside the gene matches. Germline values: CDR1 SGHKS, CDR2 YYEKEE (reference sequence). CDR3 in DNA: TGTGCCAGCAGCGCTCCTGGACAGGGAAGGAAGTACGAGCAGTACTTC. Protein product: CASSAPGQGRKYEQYF.

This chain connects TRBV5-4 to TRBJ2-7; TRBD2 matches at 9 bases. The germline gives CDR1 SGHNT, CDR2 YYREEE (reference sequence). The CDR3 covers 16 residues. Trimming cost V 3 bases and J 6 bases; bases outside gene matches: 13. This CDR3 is CASSSGGGAGAGEQYF. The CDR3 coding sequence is TGTGCCAGCAGCTCCGGCGGGGGGGCGGGAGCAGGCGAGCAGTACTTC. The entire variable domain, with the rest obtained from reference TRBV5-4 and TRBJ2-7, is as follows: ETGVTQSPTHLIKTRGQQVTLRCSSQSGHNTVSWYQQALGQGPQFIFQYYREEENGRGNFPPRFSGLQFPNYSSELNVNALELDDSALYLCASSSGGGAGAGEQYFGPGTRLTVT.

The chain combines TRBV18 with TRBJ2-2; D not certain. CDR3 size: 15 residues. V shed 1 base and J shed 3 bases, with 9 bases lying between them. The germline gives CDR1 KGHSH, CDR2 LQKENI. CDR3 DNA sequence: TGTGCCAGCTCACCACGTCAGTCAGACACCGGGGAGCTGTTTTTT. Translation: CASSPRQSDTGELFF.

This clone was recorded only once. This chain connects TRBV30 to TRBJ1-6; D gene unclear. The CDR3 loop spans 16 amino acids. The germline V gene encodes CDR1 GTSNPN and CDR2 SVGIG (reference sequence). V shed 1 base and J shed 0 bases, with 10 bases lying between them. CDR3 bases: TGTGCCTGGAGTGATTTGGGAAGCTCCTATAATTCACCCCTCCACTTT. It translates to CAWSDLGSSYNSPLHF.